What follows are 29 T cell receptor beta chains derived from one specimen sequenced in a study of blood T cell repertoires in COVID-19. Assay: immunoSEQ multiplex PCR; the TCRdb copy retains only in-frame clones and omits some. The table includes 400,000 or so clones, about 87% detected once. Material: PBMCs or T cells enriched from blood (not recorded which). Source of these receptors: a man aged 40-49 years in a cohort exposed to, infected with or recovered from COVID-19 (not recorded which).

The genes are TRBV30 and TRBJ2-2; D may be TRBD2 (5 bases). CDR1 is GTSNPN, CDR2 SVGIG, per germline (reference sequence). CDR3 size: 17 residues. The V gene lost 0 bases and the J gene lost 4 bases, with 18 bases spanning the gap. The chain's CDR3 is CAWSVQLVVGFTGELFF. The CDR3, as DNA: TGTGCCTGGAGTGTACAACTAGTGGTCGGTTTCACCGGGGAGCTGTTTTTT.

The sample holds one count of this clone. The CDR3 spells CASSLGTSGGNEQFF. The CDR3 bases are TGTGCCAGCAGCTTAGGGACTAGCGGAGGGAATGAGCAGTTCTTC. The V gene is TRBV7-2, the J gene TRBJ2-1; 10 nucleotides agree with TRBD2. The CDR3 is 15 amino acids. The J segment lost 7 bases and the V segment lost 1 base, leaving 4 bases of the junction unmatched. From germline, CDR1 is SGHTA and CDR2 FQGNSA.

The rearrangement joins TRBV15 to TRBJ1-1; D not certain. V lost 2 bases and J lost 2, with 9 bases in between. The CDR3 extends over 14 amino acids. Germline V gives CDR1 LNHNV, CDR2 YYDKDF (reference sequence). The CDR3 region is CATSRQRRNTEAFF. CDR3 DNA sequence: TGTGCCACCAGCAGACAGAGGAGAAACACTGAAGCTTTCTTT.

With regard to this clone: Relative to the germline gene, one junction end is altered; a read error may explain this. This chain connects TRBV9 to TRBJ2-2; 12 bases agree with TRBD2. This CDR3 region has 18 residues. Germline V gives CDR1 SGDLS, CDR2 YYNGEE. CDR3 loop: CASSVESTSGRHTGKLFF. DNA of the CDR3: TGTGCCAGCAGCGTAGAGTCCACTAGCGGGAGGCACACCGGGAAGCTGTTTTTT.

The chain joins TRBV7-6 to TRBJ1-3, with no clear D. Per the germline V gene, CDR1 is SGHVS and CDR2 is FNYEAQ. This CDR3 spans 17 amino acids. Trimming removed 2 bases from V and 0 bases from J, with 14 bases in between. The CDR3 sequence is CASSLTTEVHSGNTIYF. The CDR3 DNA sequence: TGTGCCAGCAGCTTAACGACCGAGGTACACTCTGGAAACACCATATATTTT.

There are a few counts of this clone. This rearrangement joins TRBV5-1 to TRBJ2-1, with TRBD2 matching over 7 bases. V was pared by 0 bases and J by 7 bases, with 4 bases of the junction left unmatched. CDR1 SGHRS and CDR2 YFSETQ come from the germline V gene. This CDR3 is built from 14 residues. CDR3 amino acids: CASSLGSAGNEQFF. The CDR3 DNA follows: TGCGCCAGCAGCTTGGGTTCAGCGGGAAATGAGCAGTTCTTC.

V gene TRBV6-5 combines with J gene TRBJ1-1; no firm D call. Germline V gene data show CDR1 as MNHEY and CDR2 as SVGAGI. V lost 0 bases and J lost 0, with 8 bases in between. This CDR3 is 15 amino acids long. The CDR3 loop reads CASSYSGGLNTEAFF. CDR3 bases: TGTGCCAGCAGTTACTCCGGCGGCCTGAACACTGAAGCTTTCTTT.

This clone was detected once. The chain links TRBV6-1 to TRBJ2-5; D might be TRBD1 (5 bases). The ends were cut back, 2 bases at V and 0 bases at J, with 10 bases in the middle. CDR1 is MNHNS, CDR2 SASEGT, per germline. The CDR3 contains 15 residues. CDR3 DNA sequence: TGTGCCAGCAGTGAATTTGACAGAGACCAAGAGACCCAGTACTTC. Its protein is CASSEFDRDQETQYF.

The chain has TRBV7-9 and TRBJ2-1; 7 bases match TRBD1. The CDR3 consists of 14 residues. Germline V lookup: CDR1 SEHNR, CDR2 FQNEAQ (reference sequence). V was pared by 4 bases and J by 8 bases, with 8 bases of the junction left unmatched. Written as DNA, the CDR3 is TGTGCCAGCAGCTCACCCCGACAGGGACATGAGCAGTTCTTC. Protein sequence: CASSSPRQGHEQFF.

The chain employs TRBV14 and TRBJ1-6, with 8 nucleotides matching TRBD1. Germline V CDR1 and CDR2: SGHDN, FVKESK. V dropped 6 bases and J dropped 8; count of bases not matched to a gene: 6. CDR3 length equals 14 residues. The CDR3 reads CASSPDREDSPLHF. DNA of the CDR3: TGTGCCAGCAGTCCGGACAGGGAGGATTCACCCCTCCACTTT. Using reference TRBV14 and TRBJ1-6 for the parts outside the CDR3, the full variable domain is EAGVTQFPSHSVIEKGQTVTLRCDPISGHDNLYWYRRVMGKEIKFLLHFVKESKQDESGMPNNRFLAERTGGTYSTLKVQPAELEDSGVYFCASSPDREDSPLHFGNGTRLTVT.

The CDR3 DNA is TGTGCCAGCTCACCGACAGGGGGCTATGGCTACACCTTC. It yields the protein CASSPTGGYGYTF. The rearrangement uses TRBV18 and TRBJ1-2, with TRBD1 matching 9 bases. This CDR3 region has 13 residues. The germline CDR1 and CDR2 sequences are KGHSH and LQKENI. Germline trimming cut 3 bases from V and 4 bases from J; bases unmatched to any gene: 0. The full variable domain, rest sourced from reference TRBV18 and TRBJ1-2, is NAGVMQNPRHLVRRRGQEARLRCSPMKGHSHVYWYRQLPEEGLKFMVYLQKENIIDESGMPKERFSAEFPKEGPSILRIQQVVRGDSAAYFCASSPTGGYGYTFGSGTRLTVV.

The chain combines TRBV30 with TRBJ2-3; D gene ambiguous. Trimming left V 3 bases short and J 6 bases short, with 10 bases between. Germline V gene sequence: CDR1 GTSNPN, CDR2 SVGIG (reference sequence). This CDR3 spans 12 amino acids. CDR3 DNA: TGTGCCTGGAGCCCAGAATCGGATACGCAGTATTTT. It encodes CAWSPESDTQYF.

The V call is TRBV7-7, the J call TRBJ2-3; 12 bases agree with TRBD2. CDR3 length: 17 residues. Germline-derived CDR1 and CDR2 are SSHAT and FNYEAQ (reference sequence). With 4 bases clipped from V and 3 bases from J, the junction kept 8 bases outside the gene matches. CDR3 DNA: TGTGCCAGCAGCTCGGGGGCGACTAGCGGGAGTACAGATACGCAGTATTTT. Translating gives CASSSGATSGSTDTQYF.

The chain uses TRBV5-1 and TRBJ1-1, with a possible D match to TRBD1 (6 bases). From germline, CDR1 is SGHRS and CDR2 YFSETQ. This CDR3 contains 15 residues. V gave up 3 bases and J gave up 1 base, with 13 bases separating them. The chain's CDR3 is CASSWGPDRNTEAFF. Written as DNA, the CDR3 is TGCGCCAGCAGCTGGGGCCCGGACAGGAACACTGAAGCTTTCTTT.

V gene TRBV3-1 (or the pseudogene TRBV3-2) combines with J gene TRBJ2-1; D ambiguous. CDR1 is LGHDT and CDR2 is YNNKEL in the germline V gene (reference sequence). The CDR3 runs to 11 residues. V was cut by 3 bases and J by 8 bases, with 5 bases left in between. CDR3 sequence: CASSQYDEQFF. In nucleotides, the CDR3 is TGTGCCAGCAGCCAGTATGATGAGCAGTTCTTC.

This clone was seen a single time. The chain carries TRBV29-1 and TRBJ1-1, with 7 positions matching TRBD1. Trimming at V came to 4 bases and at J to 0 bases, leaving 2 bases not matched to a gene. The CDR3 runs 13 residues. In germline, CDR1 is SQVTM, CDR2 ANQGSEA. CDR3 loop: CSVGGQMNTEAFF. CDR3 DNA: TGCAGCGTTGGGGGACAGATGAACACTGAAGCTTTCTTT. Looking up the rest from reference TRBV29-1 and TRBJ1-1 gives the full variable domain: SAVISQKPSRDICQRGTSLTIQCQVDSQVTMMFWYRQQPGQSLTLIATANQGSEATYESGFVIDKFPISRPNLTFSTLTVSNMSPEDSSIYLCSVGGQMNTEAFFGQGTRLTVV.

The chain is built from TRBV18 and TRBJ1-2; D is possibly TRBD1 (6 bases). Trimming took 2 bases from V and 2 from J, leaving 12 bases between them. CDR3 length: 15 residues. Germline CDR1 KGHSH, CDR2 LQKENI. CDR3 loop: CASSPDQGMNYGYTF. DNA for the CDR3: TGTGCCAGCTCACCAGATCAGGGGATGAACTATGGCTACACCTTC. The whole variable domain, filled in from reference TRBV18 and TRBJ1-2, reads NAGVMQNPRHLVRRRGQEARLRCSPMKGHSHVYWYRQLPEEGLKFMVYLQKENIIDESGMPKERFSAEFPKEGPSILRIQQVVRGDSAAYFCASSPDQGMNYGYTFGSGTRLTVV.

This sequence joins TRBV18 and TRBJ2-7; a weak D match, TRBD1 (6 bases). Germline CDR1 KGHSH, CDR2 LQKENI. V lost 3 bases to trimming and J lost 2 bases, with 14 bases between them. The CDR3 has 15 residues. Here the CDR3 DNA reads TGTGCCAGCTCACCGAATGGACAGCCGACCTACGAGCAGTACTTC. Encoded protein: CASSPNGQPTYEQYF.

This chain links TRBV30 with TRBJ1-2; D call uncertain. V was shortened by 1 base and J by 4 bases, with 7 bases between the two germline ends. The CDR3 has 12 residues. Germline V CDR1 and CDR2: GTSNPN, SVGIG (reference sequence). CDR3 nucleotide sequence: TGTGCCTGGAGTGGAGACTCCTATGGCTACACCTTC. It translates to CAWSGDSYGYTF. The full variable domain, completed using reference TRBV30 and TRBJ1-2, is SQTIHQWPATLVQPVGSPLSLECTVEGTSNPNLYWYRQAAGRGLQLLFYSVGIGQISSEVPQNLSASRPQDRQFILSSKKLLLSDSGFYLCAWSGDSYGYTFGSGTRLTVV.

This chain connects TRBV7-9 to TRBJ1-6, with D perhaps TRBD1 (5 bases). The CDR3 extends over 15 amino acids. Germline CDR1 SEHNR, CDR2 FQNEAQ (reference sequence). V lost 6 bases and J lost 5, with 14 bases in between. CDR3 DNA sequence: TGTGCCAGCAGTCTTAACCTAGGGGATAATTCACCCCTCCACTTT. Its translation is CASSLNLGDNSPLHF. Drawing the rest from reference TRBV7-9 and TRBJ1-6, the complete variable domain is DTGVSQNPRHKITKRGQNVTFRCDPISEHNRLYWYRQTLGQGPEFLTYFQNEAQLEKSRLLSDRFSAERPKGSFSTLEIQRTEQGDSAMYLCASSLNLGDNSPLHFGNGTRLTVT.

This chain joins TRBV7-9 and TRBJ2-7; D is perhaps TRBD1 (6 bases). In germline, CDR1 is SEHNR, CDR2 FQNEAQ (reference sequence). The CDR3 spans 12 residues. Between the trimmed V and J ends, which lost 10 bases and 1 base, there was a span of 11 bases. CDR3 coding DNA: TGTGCCACCCGGGACAATTCCTACGAGCAGTACTTC. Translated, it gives CATRDNSYEQYF. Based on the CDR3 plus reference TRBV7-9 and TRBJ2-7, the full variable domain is DTGVSQNPRHKITKRGQNVTFRCDPISEHNRLYWYRQTLGQGPEFLTYFQNEAQLEKSRLLSDRFSAERPKGSFSTLEIQRTEQGDSAMYLCATRDNSYEQYFGPGTRLTVT.

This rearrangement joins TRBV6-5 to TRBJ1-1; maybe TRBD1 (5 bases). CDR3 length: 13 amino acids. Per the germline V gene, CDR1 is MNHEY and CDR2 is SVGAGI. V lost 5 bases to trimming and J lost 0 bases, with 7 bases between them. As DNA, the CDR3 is TGTGCCAGCAGTCTGACAGTGAACACTGAAGCTTTCTTT. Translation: CASSLTVNTEAFF.

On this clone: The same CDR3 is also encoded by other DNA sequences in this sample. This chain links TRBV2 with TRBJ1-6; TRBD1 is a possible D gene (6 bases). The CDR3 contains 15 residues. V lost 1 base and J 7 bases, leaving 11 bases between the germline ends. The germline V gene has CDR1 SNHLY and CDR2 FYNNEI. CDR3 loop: CASSEGQGINSPLHF. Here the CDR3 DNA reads TGTGCCAGCAGTGAAGGTCAGGGGATCAATTCACCCCTCCACTTT.

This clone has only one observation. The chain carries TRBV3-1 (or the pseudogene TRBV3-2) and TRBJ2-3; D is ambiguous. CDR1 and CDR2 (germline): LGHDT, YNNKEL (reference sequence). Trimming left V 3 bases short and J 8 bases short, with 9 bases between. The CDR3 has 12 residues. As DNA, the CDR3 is TGTGCCAGCAGCCACCCCAGTGGTACGCAGTATTTT. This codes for CASSHPSGTQYF.

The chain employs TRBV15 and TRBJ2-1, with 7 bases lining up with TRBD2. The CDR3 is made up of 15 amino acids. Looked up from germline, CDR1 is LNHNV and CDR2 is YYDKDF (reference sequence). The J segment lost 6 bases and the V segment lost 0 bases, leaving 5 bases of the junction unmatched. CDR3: CATSRDPGRGNEQFF. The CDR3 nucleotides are TGTGCCACCAGCAGAGACCCAGGGAGGGGCAATGAGCAGTTCTTC.

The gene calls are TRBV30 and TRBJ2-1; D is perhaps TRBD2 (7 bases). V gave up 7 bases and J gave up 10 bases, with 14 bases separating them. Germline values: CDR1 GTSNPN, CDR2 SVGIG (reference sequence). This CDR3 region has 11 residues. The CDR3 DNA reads TGTGCCTCCATGAGGGGGGGCGAGCAGTTCTTC. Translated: CASMRGGEQFF.

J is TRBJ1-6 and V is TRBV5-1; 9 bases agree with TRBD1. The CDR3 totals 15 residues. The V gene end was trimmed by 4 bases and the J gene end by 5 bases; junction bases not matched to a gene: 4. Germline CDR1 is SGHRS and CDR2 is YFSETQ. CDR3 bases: TGCGCCAGCAGCAGACAGGGGGGAGATAATTCACCCCTCCACTTT. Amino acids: CASSRQGGDNSPLHF.

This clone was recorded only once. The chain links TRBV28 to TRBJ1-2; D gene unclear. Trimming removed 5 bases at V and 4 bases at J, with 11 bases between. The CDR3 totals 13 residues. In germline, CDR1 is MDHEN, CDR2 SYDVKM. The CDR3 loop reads CASSDTEAYGYTF. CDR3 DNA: TGTGCCAGCAGTGACACGGAAGCCTATGGCTACACCTTC.

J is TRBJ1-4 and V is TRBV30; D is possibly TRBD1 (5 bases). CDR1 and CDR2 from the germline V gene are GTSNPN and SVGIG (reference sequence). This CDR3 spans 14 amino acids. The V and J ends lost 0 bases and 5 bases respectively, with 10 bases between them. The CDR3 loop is CAWSVGVRNEKLFF. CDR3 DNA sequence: TGTGCCTGGAGTGTAGGGGTCAGGAATGAAAAACTGTTTTTT.